The entry below gives a single T cell receptor (beta chain) sequence along with its context. Its specificity is not known. This sample stems from a study of graft-versus-host responses after intestinal transplantation. Study-wide points: Present in recipient marrow, GvH clones included some that appeared first in ileum or blood.

The assay was immunoSEQ multiplex PCR, and TCRdb's table has in-frame clones only and misses some. The top ten hold around 1.5% of the sample, which has roughly 43,000 clones, over 85% seen once. Trimming cost V 3 bases and J 2 bases; bases outside gene matches: 4. The CDR3 is 15 amino acids. The V gene's germline CDR1 is SGHDT and CDR2 YYEEEE. The specimen was PBMCs, collected around 48 weeks after intestinal transplant. This clonotype was obtained from a human patient who received an intestinal transplant, so some T cells may come from the graft donor. The chain is built from TRBV5-6 and TRBJ2-5; TRBD2 aligns across 10 bases. CDR3 loop: CASSWGTSEQETQYF. CDR3 bases: TGTGCCAGCAGCTGGGGGACTAGCGAACAAGAGACCCAGTACTTC.